Listed below are T cell receptor beta chains from one sample, sequenced in a study of T-cell memory formation after mild COVID-19. TCRdb recomputed calls from the 5' RACE reads with MiXCR, one row per CDR3 protein. The repertoire has around 150,000 distinct CDR3 sequences, around a third of them found once; the top ten carry more than 10%. The sequencing input was PBMCs or a T cell subset sorted from them (not recorded which). These receptors were collected from an adult woman who had mild COVID-19 (a few samples of this study predate the infection). Cell type and time point are not known. Each CDR3 is given with its conserved first and last residue. A D gene is named only where the DNA matches it firmly. Clone size is given for some rows only: seen once, a few or many times, or a class if the clone is expanded.

D: TRBD2; J: TRBJ2-7; V: TRBV2; size: NA; DNA: TGTGCCAGCCTTAGGCTAGCGGGAGGGCACGACGAGCAGTACTTC; CDR3: CASLRLAGGHDEQYF
D: TRBD1; J: TRBJ2-5; V: TRBV29-1; size: NA; DNA: TGCAGCGTTGGTACAGGGGGGTCGGGGACCCAGTACTTC; CDR3: CSVGTGGSGTQYF
D: NA; J: TRBJ1-5; V: TRBV7-7; size: few; DNA: TGTGCCAGCAGTCCGGACCGTAATCAGCCCCAGCATTTT; CDR3: CASSPDRNQPQHF
D: NA; J: TRBJ1-2; V: TRBV2; size: few; DNA: TGTGCCAGCAGTCCGGGACGGAACTATGGCTACACCTTC; CDR3: CASSPGRNYGYTF
D: TRBD1; J: TRBJ1-2; V: TRBV29-1; size: few; DNA: TGCAGCGTTGAAGATCGCACAGGGGCTGTTTCTGGCTACACCTTC; CDR3: CSVEDRTGAVSGYTF
D: NA; J: TRBJ1-1; V: TRBV7-9; size: few; DNA: TGTGCCAGCAGCTTAGGAGTTGTAGAAGCTTTCTTT; CDR3: CASSLGVVEAFF
D: NA; J: TRBJ2-2; V: TRBV20-1; size: NA; DNA: TGCAGTGCTCTCTCCGCCTACACCACCGGGGAGCTGTTTTTT; CDR3: CSALSAYTTGELFF
D: TRBD2; J: TRBJ2-1; V: TRBV12-3/TRBV12-4; size: NA; DNA: TGTGCCAGCACTACTTTGCGGGAGGGGTTCAATGAGCAGTTCTTC; CDR3: CASTTLREGFNEQFF
D: TRBD1; J: TRBJ2-1; V: TRBV30; size: NA; DNA: TGTGCCAGATCCACAGGGGGCATCTACAATGAGCAGTTCTTC; CDR3: CARSTGGIYNEQFF
D: TRBD1; J: TRBJ2-1; V: TRBV29-1; size: NA; DNA: TGCAGCGGTCGACAGGGTGGGAATGAGCAGTTCTTC; CDR3: CSGRQGGNEQFF
D: TRBD1; J: TRBJ1-1; V: TRBV30; size: NA; DNA: TGTGCCTGGACCAGGGGGTACAGCACTGAAGCTTTCTTT; CDR3: CAWTRGYSTEAFF
D: TRBD1; J: TRBJ1-2; V: TRBV11-2; size: few; DNA: TGTGCCAGCAGCCCAATTCAGGGGGCGCGTCACTATGGCTACACCTTC; CDR3: CASSPIQGARHYGYTF
D: TRBD2; J: TRBJ2-1; V: TRBV6-2/TRBV6-3; size: few; DNA: TGTGCCAGCAGTTTAGGGACTAGCGGAATCTCCTACAATGAGCAGTTCTTC; CDR3: CASSLGTSGISYNEQFF
D: TRBD2; J: TRBJ2-7; V: TRBV10-3; size: few; DNA: TGTGCCATCAGTGAGTCGCCGCGGGAGACCCACTACGAGCAGTACTTC; CDR3: CAISESPRETHYEQYF
D: TRBD1; J: TRBJ2-1; V: TRBV20-1; size: few; DNA: TGCAGTGCTCCCGAGGCGGTGGACAGGAGGTATGAGCAGTTCTTC; CDR3: CSAPEAVDRRYEQFF
D: TRBD1; J: TRBJ1-5; V: TRBV12-3/TRBV12-4; size: NA; DNA: TGTGCCAGCAGCTCTACAGGGGACCAGCCCCAGCATTTT; CDR3: CASSSTGDQPQHF
D: NA; J: TRBJ1-1; V: TRBV6-6; size: few; DNA: TGTGCCAGCAGTTACCCCCCGACAGTTCGGGAAACTGAAGCTTTCTTT; CDR3: CASSYPPTVRETEAFF
D: TRBD1; J: TRBJ1-6; V: TRBV7-2; size: few; DNA: TGTGCCAGCAGCTTATCACGGACAGGCTATAATTCACCCCTCCACTTT; CDR3: CASSLSRTGYNSPLHF
D: NA; J: TRBJ1-1; V: TRBV7-9; size: few; DNA: TGTGCCAGCAGCCCAGCTTGGGCTTTCTTT; CDR3: CASSPAWAFF
D: NA; J: TRBJ2-4; V: TRBV5-1; size: NA; DNA: TGCGCCAGCAGCCCCTTCGACAGCAACTTAGCCAAAAACATTCAGTACTTC; CDR3: CASSPFDSNLAKNIQYF
D: NA; J: TRBJ2-5; V: TRBV21-1; size: few; DNA: TGTGCCAGCAGCAACCCTCGGCTAGCGGGAGCCGAAGAGACCCAGTACTTC; CDR3: CASSNPRLAGAEETQYF
D: NA; J: TRBJ2-1; V: TRBV19; size: NA; DNA: TGTGCCAGTACCCTCGAAGCGGGCACCTTGGGGAGGTCCTACAATGAGCAGTTCTTC; CDR3: CASTLEAGTLGRSYNEQFF
D: NA; J: TRBJ2-2; V: TRBV5-1; size: few; DNA: TGCGCCAGCAGCTGGGACCAGAACACCGGGGAGCTGTTTTTT; CDR3: CASSWDQNTGELFF
D: TRBD2; J: TRBJ2-7; V: TRBV7-9; size: NA; DNA: TGTGCCAGCAGCTATTCCGGGAGGTCACGGGAGCAGTACTTC; CDR3: CASSYSGRSREQYF
D: TRBD1; J: TRBJ2-1; V: TRBV28; size: NA; DNA: TGTGCCAGCAGTTACCCGGGACAGGGGGTTCGGGAGCAGTTCTTC; CDR3: CASSYPGQGVREQFF
D: NA; J: TRBJ2-1; V: TRBV6-5; size: NA; DNA: TGTGCCAGCAGTTACTTAGGTTTGAGGGGCAACAATGAGCAGTTCTTC; CDR3: CASSYLGLRGNNEQFF
D: TRBD2; J: TRBJ2-3; V: TRBV12-3/TRBV12-4; size: NA; DNA: TGTGCCAGCAGTTTTCGGCTCAATCTGGGAGGGCAAGATACGCAGTATTTT; CDR3: CASSFRLNLGGQDTQYF